This T cell receptor beta chain came from a study of cytomegalovirus exposure and HLA in healthy donors. PCR was performed using 60 Vbeta and 13 Jbeta primers. Produced via immunoSEQ multiplex PCR; TCRdb's table is partial and in-frame only. In the table there are about 120,000 clones, about three quarters of which are singletons. After removal of 3 bases from V and 5 bases from J, the junction contained 10 bases not matched to a gene. Germline V gives CDR1 MDHEN, CDR2 SYDVKM. This CDR3 is built from 17 residues. The TCR originated in a woman aged 55-75 years in good health and CMV-seropositive. The sequenced sample consisted of PBMCs. The gene calls are TRBV28 and TRBJ1-1; 12 bases align to TRBD1. The CDR3 region is CASSFWGQGAFLTEAFF. The CDR3 DNA reads TGTGCCAGCAGTTTTTGGGGACAGGGGGCGTTTTTGACTGAAGCTTTCTTT. Full variable domain (outside the CDR3, taken from reference TRBV28 and TRBJ1-1): DVKVTQSSRYLVKRTGEKVFLECVQDMDHENMFWYRQDPGLGLRLIYFSYDVKMKEKGDIPEGYSVSREKKERFSLILESASTNQTSMYLCASSFWGQGAFLTEAFFGQGTRLTVV.